The TCR beta chain described here comes from a study of T-cell reconstitution after alpha-beta-depleted transplantation in children. The TCRbeta library incorporated unique molecular identifiers. TCRdb reprocessed the PCR reads via MiXCR and lists one record per CDR3 protein. The table lists 210,000 or so distinct CDR3 sequences, roughly 9% of them singletons. V dropped 1 base and J dropped 10 bases, with 13 bases sitting between them. The CDR3 contains 13 residues. Germline V lookup: CDR1 LGHDT, CDR2 YNNKEL (reference sequence). The TCR sequence derives from a human donor who donated a stem cell graft to a child with acute lymphoblastic leukemia. The chain combines TRBV3-1 with TRBJ1-1, with D hard to call. Sample: PBMCs from the stem cell graft donor, taken from the stem cell graft. The CDR3 loop is CASSQGEGIGAFF. CDR3 sequence (DNA): TGTGCCAGCAGCCAAGGTGAGGGTATTGGAGCTTTCTTT.